The next 5 T cell receptor beta chains were all read from a single sample in a study of control samples from healthy donors and cancer patients. Repertoires were generated with immunoSEQ multiplex PCR, while TCRdb's copy carries only in-frame clones and drops some. Of tens of thousands of clones in the sample, more than 80% were seen once. The specimen sequenced was blood. Source of these receptors: a man aged 50 to 60 in good health.

The chain couples TRBV11-3 to TRBJ2-1, with D hard to call. This CDR3 region has 13 residues. In germline, CDR1 is SGHNT, CDR2 YENEEA. Trimming left V 0 bases short and J 7 bases short, with 7 bases between. The CDR3 coding sequence is TGTGCCAGCAGCTTAGATCTAAGGAATGAGCAGTTCTTC. Protein product: CASSLDLRNEQFF.

V gene TRBV3-1 (or the pseudogene TRBV3-2) combines with J gene TRBJ2-4, with 8 bases identical to TRBD1. The V segment lost 5 bases and the J segment 8 bases; nucleotides outside the gene matches: 8. The germline CDR1 and CDR2 sequences are LGHDT and YNNKEL (reference sequence). This CDR3 is 14 amino acids long. CDR3 nucleotides: TGTGCCAGCAGCGCCCGGGACAGGTGGGACATTCAGTACTTC. This translates into CASSARDRWDIQYF.

The chain carries TRBV12-5 and TRBJ2-6; D is ambiguous. V was shortened by 3 bases and J by 3 bases, with 6 bases between the two germline ends. Germline V gene lookup returns CDR1 LGHNT and CDR2 FRNRAP. The CDR3 is 14 residues long. CDR3 nucleotide sequence: TGTGCTAGTGGTTTAAAAGATGGGGCCAACGTCCTGACTTTC. Its translation: CASGLKDGANVLTF.

The rearrangement joins TRBV3-1 (or the pseudogene TRBV3-2) to TRBJ2-1; 8 nucleotides line up with TRBD2. CDR3 size: 17 residues. The J segment lost 1 base and the V segment lost 1 base, leaving 6 bases of the junction unmatched. Germline CDR1 LGHDT, CDR2 YNNKEL (reference sequence). In DNA, the CDR3 is TGTGCCAGCAGCCAAGGTTGGCCTAGCGGGTCCTACAATGAGCAGTTCTTC. Protein sequence: CASSQGWPSGSYNEQFF.

The chain carries TRBV5-1 and TRBJ2-7, with D possibly called TRBD1 or TRBD2 (7 bases each). CDR1 is SGHRS and CDR2 is YFSETQ in the germline V gene. The V end was cut by 3 bases, the J end by 3 bases, with 19 bases between. The CDR3 has 16 amino acids. The CDR3 DNA sequence: TGCGCCAGCAGCTCAAAAGACAGGGAGGGGAACTACGAGCAGTACTTC. This encodes CASSSKDREGNYEQYF.